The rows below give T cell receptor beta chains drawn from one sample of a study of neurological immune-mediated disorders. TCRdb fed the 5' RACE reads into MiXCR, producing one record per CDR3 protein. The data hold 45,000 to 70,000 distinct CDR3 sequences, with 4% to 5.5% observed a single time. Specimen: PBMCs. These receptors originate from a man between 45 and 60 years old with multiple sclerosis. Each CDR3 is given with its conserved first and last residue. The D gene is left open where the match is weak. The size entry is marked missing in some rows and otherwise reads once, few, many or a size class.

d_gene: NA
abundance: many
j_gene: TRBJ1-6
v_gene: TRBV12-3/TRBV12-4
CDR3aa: CASSLTGRANSPLHF
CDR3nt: TGTGCCAGCAGTTTAACCGGACGGGCGAATTCACCCCTCCACTTT

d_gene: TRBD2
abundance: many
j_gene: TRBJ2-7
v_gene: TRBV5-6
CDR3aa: CASSLGYEGGEDYEQYF
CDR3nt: TGTGCCAGCAGCTTGGGGTACGAGGGAGGGGAGGACTACGAGCAGTACTTC

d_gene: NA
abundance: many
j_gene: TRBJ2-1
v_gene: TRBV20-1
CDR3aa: CSAERRRGLSYNEQFF
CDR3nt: TGCAGTGCTGAGCGTAGGCGGGGGCTCTCCTACAATGAGCAGTTCTTC

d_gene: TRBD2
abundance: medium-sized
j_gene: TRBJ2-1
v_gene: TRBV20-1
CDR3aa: CSAQRRGTYNEQFF
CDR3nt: TGCAGTGCCCAGAGGCGGGGGACCTACAATGAGCAGTTCTTC

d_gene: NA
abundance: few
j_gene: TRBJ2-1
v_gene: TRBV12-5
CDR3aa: CASGLSDEQFF
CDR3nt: TGTGCTAGTGGTTTGAGCGATGAGCAGTTCTTC

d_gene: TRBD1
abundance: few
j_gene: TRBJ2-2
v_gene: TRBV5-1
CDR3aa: CASSLTGQGGELFF
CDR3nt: TGCGCCAGCAGCTTGACAGGACAGGGAGGGGAGCTGTTTTTT

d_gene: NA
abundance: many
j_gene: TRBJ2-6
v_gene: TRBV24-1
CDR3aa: CATSEQDSASSGANVLTF
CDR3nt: TGTGCCACCAGTGAACAGGACAGTGCGAGCTCTGGGGCCAACGTCCTGACTTTC

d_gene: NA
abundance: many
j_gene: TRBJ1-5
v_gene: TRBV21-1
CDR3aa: CASNKGANGQPQNF
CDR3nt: TGTGCCAGCAACAAGGGCGCAAACGGTCAGCCCCAGAATTTT

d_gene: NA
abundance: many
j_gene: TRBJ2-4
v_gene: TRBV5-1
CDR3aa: CASSLESENIQYF
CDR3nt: TGCGCCAGCAGCTTGGAGTCAGAAAACATTCAGTACTTC

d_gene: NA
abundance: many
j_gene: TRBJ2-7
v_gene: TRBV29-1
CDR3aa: CSVAARESYEQYF
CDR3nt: TGCAGCGTTGCGGCCCGGGAGTCCTACGAGCAGTACTTC

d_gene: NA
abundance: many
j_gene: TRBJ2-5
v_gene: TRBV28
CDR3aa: CASSFGPGGREQETQYF
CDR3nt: TGTGCCAGCAGTTTTGGTCCCGGGGGGCGGGAACAAGAGACCCAGTACTTC

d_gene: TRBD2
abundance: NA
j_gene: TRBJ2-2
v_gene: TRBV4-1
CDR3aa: CASSQGLAGSGELFF
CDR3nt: TGCGCCAGCAGCCAAGGACTAGCGGGGTCCGGGGAGCTGTTTTTT

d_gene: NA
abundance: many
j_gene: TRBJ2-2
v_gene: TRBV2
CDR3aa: CASSLTGQNTGELFF
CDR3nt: TGTGCCAGCAGTCTTACGGGACAGAACACCGGGGAGCTGTTTTTT

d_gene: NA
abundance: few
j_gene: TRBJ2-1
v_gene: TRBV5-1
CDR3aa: CASSPGTGMDYNEQFF
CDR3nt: TGCGCCAGCAGCCCCGGGACGGGAATGGACTACAATGAGCAGTTCTTC

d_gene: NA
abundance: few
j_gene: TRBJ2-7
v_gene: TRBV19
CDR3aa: CASSILGGNEQYF
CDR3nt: TGTGCCAGTAGTATTCTCGGGGGCAACGAGCAGTACTTC

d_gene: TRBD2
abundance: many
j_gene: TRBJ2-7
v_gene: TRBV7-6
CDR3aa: CASSSLGLAGVGEQYF
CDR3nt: TGTGCCAGCAGCTCCCTGGGACTAGCGGGAGTCGGCGAGCAGTACTTC

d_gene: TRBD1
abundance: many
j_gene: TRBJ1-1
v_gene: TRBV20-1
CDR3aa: CSARQGGLYTEAFF
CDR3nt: TGCAGTGCTCGACAGGGTGGTCTATACACTGAAGCTTTCTTT

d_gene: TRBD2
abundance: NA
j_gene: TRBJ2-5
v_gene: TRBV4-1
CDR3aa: CASSRRRGGETQYF
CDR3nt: TGCGCCAGCAGCCGACGGAGGGGAGGGGAGACCCAGTACTTC

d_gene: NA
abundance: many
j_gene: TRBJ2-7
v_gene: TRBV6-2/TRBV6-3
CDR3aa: CASSGGRVSEQYF
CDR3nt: TGTGCCAGCAGTGGGGGGAGAGTCTCCGAGCAGTACTTC

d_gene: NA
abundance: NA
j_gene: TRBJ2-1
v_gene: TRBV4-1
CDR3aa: CASSQSSFAGVGEQFF
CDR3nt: TGCGCCAGCAGCCAGTCGTCGTTCGCCGGGGTCGGTGAGCAGTTCTTC

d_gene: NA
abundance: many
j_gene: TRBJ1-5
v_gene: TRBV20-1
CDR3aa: CSANDGISNQPQHF
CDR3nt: TGCAGTGCAAACGACGGAATTAGCAATCAGCCCCAGCATTTT

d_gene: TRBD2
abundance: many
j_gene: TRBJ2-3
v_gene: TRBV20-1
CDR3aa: CSAKRGGSADTQYF
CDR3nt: TGCAGTGCCAAACGGGGGGGGTCTGCCGATACGCAGTATTTT

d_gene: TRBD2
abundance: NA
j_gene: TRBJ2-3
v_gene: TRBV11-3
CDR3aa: CASSLRAGGPSNTQYF
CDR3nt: TGTGCCAGCAGCTTAAGAGCGGGAGGGCCCTCGAATACGCAGTATTTT

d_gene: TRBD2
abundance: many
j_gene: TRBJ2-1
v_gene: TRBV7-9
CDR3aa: CASREGSGGIFDEQFF
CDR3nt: TGTGCCAGCAGGGAGGGTAGCGGGGGAATTTTCGATGAGCAGTTCTTC

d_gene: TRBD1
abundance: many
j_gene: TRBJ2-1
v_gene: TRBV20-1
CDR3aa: CSAHRQGYHNEQFF
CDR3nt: TGCAGTGCACATCGACAGGGCTATCACAATGAGCAGTTCTTC

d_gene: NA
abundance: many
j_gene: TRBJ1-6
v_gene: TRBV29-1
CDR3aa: CSVRADVNSPLHF
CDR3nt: TGCAGCGTCCGTGCGGACGTTAATTCACCCCTCCACTTT

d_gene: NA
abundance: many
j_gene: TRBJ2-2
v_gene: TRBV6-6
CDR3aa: CASSYLEGTSGELFF
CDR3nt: TGTGCCAGCAGTTATTTGGAGGGTACCAGCGGGGAGCTGTTTTTT

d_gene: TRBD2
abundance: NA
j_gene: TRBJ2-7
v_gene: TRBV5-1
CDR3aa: CASSTGTSGEPGYEQYF
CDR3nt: TGCGCCAGCAGCACTGGGACTAGCGGAGAGCCGGGTTACGAGCAGTACTTC

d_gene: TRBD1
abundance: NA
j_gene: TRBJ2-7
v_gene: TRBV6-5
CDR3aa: CASRLSKDRSYEQYF
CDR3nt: TGTGCCAGCAGGTTGTCCAAGGACAGGTCCTACGAGCAGTACTTC

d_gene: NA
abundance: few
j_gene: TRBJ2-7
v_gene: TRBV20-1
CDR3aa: CSAMTGESYEQYF
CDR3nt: TGCAGTGCTATGACAGGAGAATCCTACGAGCAGTACTTC

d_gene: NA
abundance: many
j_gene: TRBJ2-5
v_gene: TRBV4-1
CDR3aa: CASSQAAPETQYF
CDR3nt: TGCGCCAGCAGCCAAGCGGCCCCAGAGACCCAGTACTTC

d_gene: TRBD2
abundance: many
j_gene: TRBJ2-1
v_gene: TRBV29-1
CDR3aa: CSVGGLADAYNEQFF
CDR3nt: TGCAGCGTTGGTGGTCTAGCGGACGCCTACAATGAGCAGTTCTTC

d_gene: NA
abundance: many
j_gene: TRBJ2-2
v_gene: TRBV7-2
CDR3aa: CASSSRGNTGELFF
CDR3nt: TGTGCCAGCAGCTCGCGAGGGAACACCGGGGAGCTGTTTTTT

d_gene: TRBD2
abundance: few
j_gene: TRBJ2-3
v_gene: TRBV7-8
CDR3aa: CASRLGLAGEDTQYF
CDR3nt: TGTGCCAGCAGGCTGGGACTAGCGGGAGAGGATACGCAGTATTTT

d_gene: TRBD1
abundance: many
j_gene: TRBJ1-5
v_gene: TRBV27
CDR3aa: CASSSRQGGSNQPQHF
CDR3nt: TGTGCCAGCAGTTCGCGACAGGGCGGTAGCAATCAGCCCCAGCATTTT

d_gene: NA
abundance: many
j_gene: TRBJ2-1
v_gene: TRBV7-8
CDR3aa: CASSLRVYEQFF
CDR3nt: TGTGCCAGCAGCTTACGCGTATATGAGCAGTTCTTC

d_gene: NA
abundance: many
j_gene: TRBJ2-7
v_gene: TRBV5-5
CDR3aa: CASSLLKVEQYF
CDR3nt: TGTGCCAGCAGCTTGCTTAAAGTGGAGCAGTACTTC

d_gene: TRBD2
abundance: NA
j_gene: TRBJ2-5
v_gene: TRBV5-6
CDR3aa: CASSLSSGVQETQYF
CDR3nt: TGTGCCAGCAGCTTGTCTAGCGGGGTCCAAGAGACCCAGTACTTC

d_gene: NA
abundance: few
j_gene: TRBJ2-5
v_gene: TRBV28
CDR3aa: CASSSVRGLQETQYF
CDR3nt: TGTGCCAGCAGTTCGGTCCGGGGGTTACAAGAGACCCAGTACTTC

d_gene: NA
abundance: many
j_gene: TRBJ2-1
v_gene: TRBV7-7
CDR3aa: CASSLSGGEQFF
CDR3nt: TGTGCCAGCAGCTTATCCGGTGGTGAGCAGTTCTTC

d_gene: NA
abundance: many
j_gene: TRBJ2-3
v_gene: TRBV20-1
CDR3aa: CSAAPPTADTTDTQYF
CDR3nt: TGCAGTGCTGCACCCCCGACAGCCGATACCACAGATACGCAGTATTTT

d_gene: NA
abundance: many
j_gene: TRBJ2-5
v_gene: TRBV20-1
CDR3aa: CSAPRGDETQYF
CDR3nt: TGCAGTGCCCCTCGGGGAGATGAGACCCAGTACTTC

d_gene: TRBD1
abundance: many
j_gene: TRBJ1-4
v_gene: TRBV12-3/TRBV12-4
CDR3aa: CASSPYRGTNEKLFF
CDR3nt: TGTGCCAGCAGCCCATACAGGGGGACTAATGAAAAACTGTTTTTT

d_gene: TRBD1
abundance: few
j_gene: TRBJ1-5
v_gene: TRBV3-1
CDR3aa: CASSLNRGQPQHF
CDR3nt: TGTGCCAGCAGCTTAAACAGGGGACAGCCCCAGCATTTT

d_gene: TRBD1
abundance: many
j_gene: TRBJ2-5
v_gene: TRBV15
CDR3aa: CATSRAGQGQETQYF
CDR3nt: TGTGCCACCAGCAGAGCGGGACAGGGCCAAGAGACCCAGTACTTC

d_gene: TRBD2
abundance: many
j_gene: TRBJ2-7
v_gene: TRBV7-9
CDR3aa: CASSPSGTSVLQFYEQYF
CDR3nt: TGTGCCAGCAGCCCCAGCGGGACTAGCGTCCTACAATTCTACGAGCAGTACTTC

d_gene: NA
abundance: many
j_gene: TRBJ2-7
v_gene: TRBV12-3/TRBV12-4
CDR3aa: CASSPLAGSLSYEQYF
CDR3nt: TGTGCCAGCAGCCCTTTGGCAGGGTCCCTCTCCTACGAGCAGTACTTC

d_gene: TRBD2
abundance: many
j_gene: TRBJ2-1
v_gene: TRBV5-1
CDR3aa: CASSKLAGGSSYNEQFF
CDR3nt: TGCGCCAGCAGTAAACTAGCGGGGGGTAGCTCCTACAATGAGCAGTTCTTC

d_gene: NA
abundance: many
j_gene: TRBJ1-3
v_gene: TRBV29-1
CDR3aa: CSVQQVSGNTIYF
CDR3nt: TGCAGCGTTCAACAGGTCTCTGGAAACACCATATATTTT

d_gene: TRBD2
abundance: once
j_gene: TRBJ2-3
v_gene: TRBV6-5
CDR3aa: CASSHRTSASTDTQYF
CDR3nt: TGTGCCAGCAGTCATCGGACTAGCGCTAGCACAGATACGCAGTATTTT